The text below deals with one TCR beta chain. Antigen unknown. Germline loops: CDR1 DFQATT, CDR2 SNEGSKA (reference sequence). V dropped 1 base and J dropped 6 bases, with 15 bases sitting between them. This CDR3 is 14 amino acids long. The source of the sample is a study of identical twins. Study results and limitations: Invariant cells of the MAIT and iNKT types might have partly distorted the zero-insertion analyses. Sharing of beta out-of-frame sequences by twins showed a weaker excess.

TCRdb analysed the 5' RACE reads with MiXCR anew, one entry per CDR3 protein. This sample has about 520,000 distinct CDR3 sequences; roughly a fifth occur once, and the top ten carry about 0.91%. These sequences were also reported in another study, on T cells expressing NK-cell markers. According to that study: T cells sorted in several experiments were restricted to alpha-beta TCR T cells by an anti-gamma-delta TCR antibody. Certain NKG2C+ T cell clones were expanded, and their HCMV specificity remained unclear.

The origin of this receptor is a woman between 18 and 29 years old in good health. The material sequenced was CD4+ T cells sorted from blood. J is TRBJ2-5 and V is TRBV20-1; possibly TRBD2 for D (6 bases). CDR3 residues: CSARVNSGGKTQYF. For the CDR3, the DNA is TGCAGTGCTAGAGTTAATAGCGGAGGCAAGACCCAGTACTTC.